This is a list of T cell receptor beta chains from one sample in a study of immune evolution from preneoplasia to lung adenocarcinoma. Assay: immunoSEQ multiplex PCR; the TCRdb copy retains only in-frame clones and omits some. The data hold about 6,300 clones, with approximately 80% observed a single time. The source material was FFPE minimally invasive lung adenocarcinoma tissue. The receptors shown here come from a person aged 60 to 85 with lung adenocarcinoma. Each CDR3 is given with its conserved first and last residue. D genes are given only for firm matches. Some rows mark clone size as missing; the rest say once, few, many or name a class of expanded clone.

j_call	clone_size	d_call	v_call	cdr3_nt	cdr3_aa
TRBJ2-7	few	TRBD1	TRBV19	TGTGCCAGTAGAGGACAGGCCGACCGAAGCGAGCAGTACTTC	CASRGQADRSEQYF
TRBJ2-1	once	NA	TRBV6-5	TGTGCCAGCAGGCGCCAGCATTCCGGAGTCAATGAGCAGTTCTTC	CASRRQHSGVNEQFF
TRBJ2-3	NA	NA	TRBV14	TGTGCCAGCAGCCTTACAGGGTCGGGGACAGATACGCAGTATTTT	CASSLTGSGTDTQYF
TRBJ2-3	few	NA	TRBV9	TGTGCCAGCAGCGTAGCTGGCACGCGCGCAGATACGCAGTATTTT	CASSVAGTRADTQYF
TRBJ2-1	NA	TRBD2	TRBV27	TGTGCCAGCAGTTTGACTAGCCTTAATGAGCAGTTCTTC	CASSLTSLNEQFF
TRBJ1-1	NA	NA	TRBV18	TGTGCCAGCTCACCGGAAGGAACTGAAGCTTTCTTT	CASSPEGTEAFF
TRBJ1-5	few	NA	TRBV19	TGTGCCAGTAGTATAGAGCCGAATCAGCCCCAGCATTTT	CASSIEPNQPQHF
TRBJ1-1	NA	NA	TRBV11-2	TGTGCCAGCAGCTGGGGCACTGAAGCTTTCTTT	CASSWGTEAFF
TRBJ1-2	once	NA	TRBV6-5	TGTGCCAGCAGGAGCCAAAGGAATGGCTACACCTTC	CASRSQRNGYTF
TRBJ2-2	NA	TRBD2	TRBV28	TGTGCCAGCAGTATCACTAGCGGAGGGGCCGGGGAGCTGTTTTTT	CASSITSGGAGELFF
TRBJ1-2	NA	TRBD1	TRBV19	TGTGCCAGTACCACCCCGGGACAGAACTATGGCTACACCTTC	CASTTPGQNYGYTF
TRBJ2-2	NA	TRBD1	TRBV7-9	TGTGCCAGCAGCTCCCAGACAGGGGAATTCTCTTTT	CASSSQTGEFSF
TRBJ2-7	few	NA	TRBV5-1	TGCGCCAGCAGCTTGGGGGTCACGCAGTACTTC	CASSLGVTQYF
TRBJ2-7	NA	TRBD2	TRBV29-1	TGCAGCGTTGGGGGACTAGCGGGAGAATACGAGCAGTACTTC	CSVGGLAGEYEQYF
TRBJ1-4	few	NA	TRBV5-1	TGCGCCAGCAGGACCCGGGCGGCAGTTAATGAAAAACTGTTTTTT	CASRTRAAVNEKLFF
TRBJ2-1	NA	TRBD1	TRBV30	TGTGCCTGGAGCGACAGGGGGCTGAATGAGCAGTTCTTC	CAWSDRGLNEQFF
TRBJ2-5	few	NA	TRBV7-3	TGTGCCAGCAGCCGCTCTGTCTCGGAGACCCAGTACTTC	CASSRSVSETQYF
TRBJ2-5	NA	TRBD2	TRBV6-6	TGTGCCAGCAGGTTTCTAGCGGGAGGGCCGGGTGTGTCCCAGTACTTC	CASRFLAGGPGVSQYF
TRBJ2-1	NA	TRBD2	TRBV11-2	TGTGCCAGCAGCAGTCGATGGACTAGCGGGAGCTCCTACAATGAGCAGTTCTTC	CASSSRWTSGSSYNEQFF
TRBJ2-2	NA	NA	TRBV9	TGTGCCAGCAGCGTAGAAGCGGGCTGGGGCACCGGGGAGCTGTTTTTT	CASSVEAGWGTGELFF
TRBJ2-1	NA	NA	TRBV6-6	TGTGCCAGCAGTACCGGGACTCACAATGAGCAGTTCTTC	CASSTGTHNEQFF
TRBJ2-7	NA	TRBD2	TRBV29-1	TGCAGCGTTGGGGGGGGTAAGGAGCAGTACTTC	CSVGGGKEQYF
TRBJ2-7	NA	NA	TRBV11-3	TGTGCCAGCAGCTTAGGCGGGGCTGGAGAGCAGTACTTC	CASSLGGAGEQYF
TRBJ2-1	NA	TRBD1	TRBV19	TGTGCCAGTAGGGGACAGGGGTGGTTCTTC	CASRGQGWFF
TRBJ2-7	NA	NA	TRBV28	TGTGCCAGCAACGACGGGGAGTTAGCCTACGAGCAGTACTTC	CASNDGELAYEQYF
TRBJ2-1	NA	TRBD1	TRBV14	TGTGCCAGCAGCCAAGGGACAGGAAGAAGGAATGAGCAGTTCTTC	CASSQGTGRRNEQFF
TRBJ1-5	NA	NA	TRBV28	TGTGCCAGCAGTTTATATTCAGGGAATCAGCCCCAGCATTTT	CASSLYSGNQPQHF
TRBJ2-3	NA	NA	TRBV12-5	TGTGCTAGTGGTCTATCCCCACTAGCAGATACGCAGTATTTT	CASGLSPLADTQYF
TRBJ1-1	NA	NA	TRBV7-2	TGTGCCAGCAGGGAGGGGGTCAACACTGAAGCTTTCTTT	CASREGVNTEAFF
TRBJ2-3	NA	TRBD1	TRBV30	TGTGCCTGGAGTCCCCGGGACAGGGTTGGAGATACGCAGTATTTT	CAWSPRDRVGDTQYF
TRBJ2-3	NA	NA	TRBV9	TGTGCCAGCAGCGTAGATATAGGGTCCACAGATACGCAGTATTTT	CASSVDIGSTDTQYF
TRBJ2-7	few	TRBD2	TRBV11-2	TGTGCCAGCAGCGTAGCGGGAGGATCCTACGAGCAGTACTTC	CASSVAGGSYEQYF
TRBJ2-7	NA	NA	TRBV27	TGTGCCCCCGAGCGGAGAAACTGCGACGAGCAGTACTTC	CAPERRNCDEQYF
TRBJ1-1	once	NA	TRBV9	TGTGCCAGCAGCCCGCGAGGGAACACTGAAGCTTTCTTT	CASSPRGNTEAFF
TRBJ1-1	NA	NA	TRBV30	TGTGCCTGGAGTGTTTCATTGGACACTGAAGCTTTCTTT	CAWSVSLDTEAFF
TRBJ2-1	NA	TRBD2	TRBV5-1	TGCGCCAGCAGCTTGATGACTAGCGGGTACAATGAGCAGTTCTTC	CASSLMTSGYNEQFF
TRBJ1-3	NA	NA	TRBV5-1	TGCGCCAGCAGCCTCGCCGTTGGGACCGAAGGAAACACCATATATTTT	CASSLAVGTEGNTIYF
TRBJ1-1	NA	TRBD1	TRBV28	TGTGCCAGCAGTCCTACAGGGGTAAGGAACACTGAAGCTTTCTTT	CASSPTGVRNTEAFF
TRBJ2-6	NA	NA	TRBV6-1	TGTGCCAGCAGTGAATTGGGAGGGGCCAACGTCCTGACTTTC	CASSELGGANVLTF
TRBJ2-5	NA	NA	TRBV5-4	TGTGCCAGCAGCCCTCATACCGGGGGCGTTGGGCAAGAGACCCAGTACTTC	CASSPHTGGVGQETQYF
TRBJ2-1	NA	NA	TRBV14	TGTGCCAGCAACCGGGACGACGGAATGGTGCAGTTCTTC	CASNRDDGMVQFF
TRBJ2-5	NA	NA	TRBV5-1	TGCGCCAGCAGCCTAGGTGGGGAAGAGACCCAGTACTTC	CASSLGGEETQYF
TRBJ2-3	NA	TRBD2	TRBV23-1	TGCGCCAGCAGTCAATCGAGAGCGGGAGTTGCAGATACGCAGTATTTT	CASSQSRAGVADTQYF
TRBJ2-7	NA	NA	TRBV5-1	TGCGCCAGCAGCTTAATGCGGATGCGGGAGCAGTACTTC	CASSLMRMREQYF
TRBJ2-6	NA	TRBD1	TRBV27	TGTGCCAGCAGTTGGGGACAGGGCAGCTCTGGGGCCAACGTCCTGACTTTC	CASSWGQGSSGANVLTF
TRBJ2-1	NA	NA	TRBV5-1	TGCGCCAGCAGCCCTTCCGGGGCTTACAATGAGCAGTTCTTC	CASSPSGAYNEQFF
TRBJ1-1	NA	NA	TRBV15	TGTGCCACCGCCCCTGCGGGGAACACTGAAGCTTTCTTT	CATAPAGNTEAFF
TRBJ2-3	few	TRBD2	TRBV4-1	TGCGCCAGCAGCCGCTTAGGACTAGCGGAGAGCACAGATACGCAGTATTTT	CASSRLGLAESTDTQYF
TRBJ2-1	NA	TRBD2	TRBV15	TGTGCCACCAGCAGAGGGGAAGGGAGCGGGAGGGCCGTCGAGCAGTTCTTC	CATSRGEGSGRAVEQFF
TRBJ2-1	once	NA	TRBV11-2	TGTGCCAGCAGCTTAGAAGGTCCCTTCGGCAATGAGCAGTTCTTC	CASSLEGPFGNEQFF
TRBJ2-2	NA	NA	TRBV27	TGTGCCAGCAGTTTACTGGGGGGCACCGGGGAGCTGTTTTTT	CASSLLGGTGELFF
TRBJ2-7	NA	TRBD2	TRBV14	TGTGCCAGCAGCCAACAACTAGCGGTGTTCTACGAGCAGTACTTC	CASSQQLAVFYEQYF
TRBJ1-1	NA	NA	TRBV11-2	TGTGCCAGCAGCTTATACGAGAACACTGAAGCTTTCTTT	CASSLYENTEAFF